This TCR beta chain derives from a study of blood T cells in healthy people across ages. Notes on the study in general: Age brought a roughly linear fall in TCR beta diversity measured per million T cells. Long-lived donors had more naive CD4+ cells and higher diversity than aged donors.

A remark on this clonotype: What it binds is not known. With a much larger clone just one base away, this may be a read error.

The use of a sample-barcoded 5' primer and a J-beta primer mix characterized a second PCR of about 7 to 12 cycles. TCRdb called the 5' RACE reads again in MiXCR, with one record for every CDR3 protein. The data contain 1.8 million or so distinct CDR3 sequences, about two fifths of them singletons. The V and J ends lost 4 bases and 2 bases, in that order; junction bases with no gene match: 9. Per germline, CDR1 SGDLS and CDR2 YYNGEE. This CDR3 is built from 15 residues. The sample providers were healthy Caucasian people from Russia, aged about 6 to 100. This clonotype was obtained from a human donor in good health. The sample consisted of blood. The chain joins TRBV9 to TRBJ2-7, with 7 nucleotides matching TRBD1. The CDR3 nucleotides are TGTGCCAGCAGCCTCTACGGGACAGAGGCCTACGAGCAGTACTTC. Protein sequence: CASSLYGTEAYEQYF.